The TCR beta chain under discussion was sequenced for a study of cytomegalovirus exposure and HLA in healthy donors (dated by TCRdb to the late 2010s). Describing the broader study: In an earlier analysis of some 550 of the donors, 250 to 350 Gb of sequence data and 120 million or so unique TCR beta sequences from roughly 190 million T cells were reported. Rather than drawing on any new phenotypic data, the later analysis identified candidate immune exposures from TCR beta sequences and the way those sequences occurred across donors. Of the roughly 400 genotyped donors, approximately 82% fell in the genetic ancestry cluster associated with self-reported Caucasian donors. Donor age, sex, ethnicity and CMV serostatus were compiled alongside the repertoire data. In a later analysis, previously published TCR beta repertoires from roughly 710 donors were re-analyzed and high-resolution HLA genotyping was added so that TCR occurrence patterns could be studied. Across approximately 400 genotyped donors of the cohort, an average of approximately 200,000 unique TCR beta nucleotide sequences per donor were sequenced, and roughly 20% of those sequences were non-productive. All discovery cohort repertoires had been generated on a single sequencing platform. Roughly five DR-DQ haplotypes were handled as single units for association and clustering because linkage in the cohort was strong. An earlier analysis of around 540 of the donors applied high-throughput TCR beta sequencing to assess whether each TCR beta V gene segment acted as functional or pseudogenic. Roughly 290 gigabases of sequencing data and around 80 million unique TCR sequences made up an early release that covered approximately 700 HLA-typed donors. A separate validation cohort of some 130 different subjects was used in addition to the 666-subject first cohort. HLA typing included class I and class II loci at four-digit resolution. The study profiled the T cell repertoires of 500 to 800 subjects by immunosequencing and related them to cytomegalovirus serostatus. In a later genetic analysis, genome-wide SNP genotypes for about three fifths of the 666 donors were used, and that subset was treated as a discovery cohort. Typing coverage varied by locus: roughly 620-630 donors for A, B, C, DRB1 and DQB1; more than 500 for DQA1; about 600 for DPA1; 450 to 480 for DPB1. The study aimed to test whether signatures of past pathogen exposure could be identified by cataloging public T cell receptors. The study combined high-throughput TCR immunosequencing, statistical association of individual TCRs with disease status, and machine learning to predict cytomegalovirus infection status. The full study reports these points: Because HLA typing was missing for some donors at each locus, association tests included only the typed subset. While some public TCRs were present in many individuals, most TCR sequences turned up only very rarely across donors. A cluster of highly shared sequence variants was judged likely to be a technical artifact of the sequencing pipeline. The only immune exposure information available for the cohort was CMV serostatus. Sequencing depth was assumed to be roughly uniform across donors in the presence/absence analyses, though that assumption may not hold. A further reported finding was that TCR beta sequences accurately predicted the HLA-A and HLA-B alleles for most subjects in the first cohort. Because the 87-base-pair reads could not distinguish some IMGT-functional V segments, including TRBV6-2 and TRBV6-3, those segments were excluded. In both the original and validation cohorts, the classifier was reported to diagnose cytomegalovirus status with high specificity and sensitivity. A total of around 150 TCR beta chains were listed by the study as associated with cytomegalovirus. In a later analysis, HLA-associated TCR beta chains were found to be more clonally expanded and to have lower generation probabilities than equally common non-associated chains. In a later genetic analysis, a missense DCLRE1C variant was associated with V-gene and J-gene trimming of TCR beta chains, and the association was replicated in an independent cohort. Because counts were too low, seventeen rarely observed V segments, including chromosome 9 orphons, were left out of the earlier analysis of 587 of the donors. In this cohort, only TCR beta chains were sequenced, and detectable features were limited by the absence of alpha or paired-chain data. Three of the identified cytomegalovirus-associated TCR beta chains were confirmed in vitro to be specific for cytomegalovirus antigens. The authors suggested that the approach could potentially be extended to other disease states and immunological phenotypes. Linkage disequilibrium might explain the correlated functional status among segregating V segments, but an unknown experimental factor could not be excluded. In a later analysis, 16,951 TCR beta sequences were associated with specific HLA alleles at a false discovery rate of 0.05. In an earlier analysis of about 540 of the donors, most TCR beta V segments were observed in productive rearrangements about 87% or about 30% of the time, broadly matching IMGT annotations. According to a later analysis, most CMV-associated TCR beta chains appeared to be HLA-restricted, and the HLA associations seemed to be driven largely by CMV exposure. A later genetic analysis reported fewer N-insertions in productive TCRs among donors in an Asian-associated ancestry cluster than the approximately 700-donor mean. In a later analysis, several top co-occurrence clusters were reported to appear linked to parvovirus B19, influenza, CMV and Epstein-Barr virus. Assigning TCR associations to individual alleles was difficult when HLA alleles, especially DR and DQ, strongly co-occurred. In a later analysis, TCR association rates were found to vary across HLA loci, with the most associated TCRs seen for DRB1 alleles and the fewest for HLA-C alleles.

Comment on this clone: Its binding antigen is unknown. No much larger clone exists at a distance of one base, and base qualities are not known.

The CDR3, from cysteine to phenylalanine, totals 11 residues. CDR3 DNA only is kept here, 33 bases in frame from base 1. The junction carries 9 bases between V and J, which are trimmed by 4 bases and 7 bases respectively. The germline V gene yields SGHRS for CDR1 and YFSETQ for CDR2. The cohort was made up of 666 healthy bone marrow donors. At the time of sampling, all cohort members were nominally healthy, though unrecorded immune exposures were likely present. The donor was CMV seropositive and was included in the group of 250 to 300 seropositive cohort members. A peripheral blood sample was provided by each donor, and peripheral blood mononuclear cells were used for TCR beta sequencing. Genomic DNA was extracted from the blood cell samples with the Qiagen DNeasy Blood Extraction Kit. Libraries came from the immunoSEQ multiplex PCR assay. A mixture of 60 forward primers for TCR Vbeta segments and 13 reverse primers for TCR Jbeta segments was used in the multiplex PCR. Amplification of the CDR3 region of rearranged TCR beta genes was performed with a multiplex PCR assay on genomic DNA. Amplified TCR beta libraries were sequenced as 87-base-pair reads on the Illumina HiSeq System. The study's processing was this. A later analysis counted about 80 million unique TCR beta chains across the roughly 700 repertoires, and 10 million to 12 million of these chains were shared by at least two donors. Raw reads were error-corrected and collapsed into unique sequences by a nearest-neighbor algorithm in which closely related sequences were merged to remove PCR and sequencing errors. V, D and J gene segments were assigned by aligning CDR3 sequences to IMGT reference sequences. Each retained sequence needed at least a six-nucleotide match to both a V gene segment and a J gene segment. A rearrangement was called productive if the CDR3 had no stop codons and remained in frame with V and J, and every other rearrangement was called non-productive. CDR3 was defined by IMGT convention, running from the second conserved V-encoded cysteine to the conserved J-encoded phenylalanine. The earlier analysis of some 600 of the donors excluded sequences that lacked an unambiguous match to a single V gene segment. An earlier analysis of approximately 590 of the donors called V segments functional above 56.7% productive rearrangements and segregating when the between-donor standard deviation exceeded 5%. A statistical classification framework was built for diagnosing cytomegalovirus status from the catalog of TCR beta chain sequences. V and J gene assignment, in a later analysis, came from comparing TCR nucleotide sequences with IMGT/GENE-DB human TR gene sequences. The TCRdist pipeline was used in a later analysis to assign CDR3 sequences and most-parsimonious VDJ recombination scenarios. In a later analysis, each TCR beta chain was defined by its CDR3 amino acid sequence together with its V-gene family, and reads lacking a unique V-gene family were excluded. A later analysis removed 500 to 650 highly shared, low-generation-probability nucleotide sequences to deal with suspected cross-contamination and a sequencing artifact. For each public chain, a later analysis derived a clonal expansion index from normalized ranks of inferred template counts within each repertoire. A later analysis computed generation probabilities with a VDJ recombination model fitted to out-of-frame rearrangements, and checked the results against IGoR. A later analysis scored TCR-TCR, TCR-HLA and TCR-CMV co-occurrence with hypergeometric tests, applying a repertoire-size bias correction to TCR pairs. In a later analysis, false discovery rates were estimated by permuting HLA or CMV assignments 20 times. In a later analysis, co-occurring TCRs were grouped with DBSCAN, and TCRdist sequence similarity was added when clustering was performed within HLA-allele-positive subsets. Repertoires with fewer than 30,000 or more than 120,000 public chains, plus five repertoires with anomalous nucleotide sharing, were excluded from co-occurrence clustering. What TCRdb holds here is the immuneACCESS table cut down to in-frame rearrangements. Part of the clones is not present; checked against another copy, under half of the missing clones reflect an unresolved V gene, and the others are unexplained. V and J calls and clone size are those listed in that table; D and trimming were worked out from the DNA. A total of over 150,000 clones appear in this sample, about four fifths of them only once. Roughly 7.4% of the sample comes from the top ten.

The sample comprised PBMCs. Recombination linked TRBV5-1 to TRBJ2-7; no D gene can be assigned with confidence. This TCR came from a male donor in good health and CMV-seropositive. The nucleotide sequence is TGCGCCAGCAGCAGTTTCGGGGAGCAGTACTTC. The encoded protein is CASSSFGEQYF.